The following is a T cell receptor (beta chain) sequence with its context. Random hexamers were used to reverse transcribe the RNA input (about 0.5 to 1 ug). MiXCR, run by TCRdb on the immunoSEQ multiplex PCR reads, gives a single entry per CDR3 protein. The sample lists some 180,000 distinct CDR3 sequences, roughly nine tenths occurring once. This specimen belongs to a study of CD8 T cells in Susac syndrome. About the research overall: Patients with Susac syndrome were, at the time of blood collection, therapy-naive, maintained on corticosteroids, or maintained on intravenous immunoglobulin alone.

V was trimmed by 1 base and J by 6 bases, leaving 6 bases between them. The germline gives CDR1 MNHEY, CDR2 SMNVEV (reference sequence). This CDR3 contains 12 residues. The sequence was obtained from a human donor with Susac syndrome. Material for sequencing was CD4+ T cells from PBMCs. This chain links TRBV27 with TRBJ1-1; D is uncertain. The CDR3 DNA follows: TGTGCCAGCAGTTTATATGGATCTGAAGCTTTCTTT. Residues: CASSLYGSEAFF.